This is a list of T cell receptor beta chains from one sample in a study of spatial heterogeneity in lung cancer. TCRdb reanalysed the 5' RACE reads using MiXCR and keeps one entry per CDR3 protein. The sample holds tens of thousands of distinct CDR3 sequences, about 7% seen once. Here the sequenced sample was PBMCs, taken at surgery. The receptors come from a male donor with early-stage non-small cell lung cancer. The CDR3 runs from the conserved cysteine through the conserved F or W. The D gene is left open where the match is weak. Clone size, where shown, is once, few, many, or a class for clones that have expanded.

J gene,D gene,V gene,clone size,CDR3 DNA,CDR3 protein
TRBJ2-3,NA,TRBV25-1,many,TGTGCCAGCAGTGCACAGGGTACAGGCACAGATACGCAGTATTTT,CASSAQGTGTDTQYF
TRBJ1-5,TRBD1,TRBV6-1,many,TGTGCCAGCAGCGAACACCGGGACAGGAATCAGCCCCAGCATTTT,CASSEHRDRNQPQHF
TRBJ1-2,TRBD1,TRBV9,medium-sized,TGTGCCAGCAGCGGAGGCAACAGGGGACTATGGAGGACCTTC,CASSGGNRGLWRTF
TRBJ1-2,NA,TRBV20-1,NA,TGCAGTGCTAGAGTTCCGACACAAACTAACTATGGCTACACCTTC,CSARVPTQTNYGYTF
TRBJ2-3,NA,TRBV9,few,TGTGCCAGCAGCGTAGTCCCAGGGAAGGATACGCAGTATTTT,CASSVVPGKDTQYF
TRBJ1-1,NA,TRBV5-1,many,TGCGCCAGCAGCTTGCAGCCCGGGGACGATTACTACGAAGCTTTCTTT,CASSLQPGDDYYEAFF
TRBJ2-1,TRBD2,TRBV7-9,few,TGTGCCAGCAGCTATTTTACCGGGACTAGCTCCTACAATGAGCAGTTCTTC,CASSYFTGTSSYNEQFF
TRBJ2-6,NA,TRBV18,many,TGTGCCAGCTCAAATAGGACAACTGGGGCCAACGTCCTGACTTTC,CASSNRTTGANVLTF
TRBJ2-7,TRBD1,TRBV20-1,many,TGCAGTGCGTCAGCCCCGGGACAGGGAGGCGAGCAGTACTTC,CSASAPGQGGEQYF
TRBJ2-2,NA,TRBV5-1,NA,TGCGCCAGCAGCCGGGACGGCGGGGGCCTGGGTCCTACCGGGGAGCTGTTTTTT,CASSRDGGGLGPTGELFF
TRBJ2-5,TRBD2,TRBV20-1,many,TGCAGTGCTCCCTCATTTTCCTATAGCGGGAGGGACCAAGAGACCCAGTACTTC,CSAPSFSYSGRDQETQYF